The present entry profiles one T cell receptor beta chain with its context. Its specificity is unknown. The repertoire was sequenced with immunoSEQ multiplex PCR; TCRdb's copy has only in-frame clones and lacks some. The sample consists of 150,000 to 200,000 clones, 85% to 95% of them appearing once. These data belong to a study of T cell responses to AZD1222 COVID-19 vaccine. The CDR3 is 15 residues long. Germline V gene lookup returns CDR1 SGHRS and CDR2 YFSETQ. With V trimmed by 0 bases and J by 3 bases, 3 bases remained unmatched. Findings and caveats of the study: Seropositivity was recorded at baseline in only 6 or 7 AZD1222 recipients. Spike-wide coverage was observed for vaccine-associated CD4 TCRs, with dominant responses at 160-218 and 743-854.

The material sequenced was peripheral blood, taken on day 0 of AZD1222 vaccination. The source of this sequence is an adult in good health. The chain carries TRBV5-1 and TRBJ2-1, with 7 bases identical to TRBD1. This CDR3 reads CASSLGDRDYNEQFF. The CDR3 nucleotides are TGCGCCAGCAGCTTGGGTGACAGGGACTACAATGAGCAGTTCTTC.